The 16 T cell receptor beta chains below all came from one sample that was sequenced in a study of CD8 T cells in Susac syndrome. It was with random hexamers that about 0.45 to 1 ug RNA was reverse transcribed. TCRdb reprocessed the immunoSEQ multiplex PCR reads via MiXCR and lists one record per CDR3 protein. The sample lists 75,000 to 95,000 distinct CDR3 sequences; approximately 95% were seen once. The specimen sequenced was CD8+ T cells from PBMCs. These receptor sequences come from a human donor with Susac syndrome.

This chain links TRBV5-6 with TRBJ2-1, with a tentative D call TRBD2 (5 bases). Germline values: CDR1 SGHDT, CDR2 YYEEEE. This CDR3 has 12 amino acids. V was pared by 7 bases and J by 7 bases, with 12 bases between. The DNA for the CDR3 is TGTGCCAGCCACCTCGGGGTGAATGAGCAGTTCTTC. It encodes CASHLGVNEQFF.

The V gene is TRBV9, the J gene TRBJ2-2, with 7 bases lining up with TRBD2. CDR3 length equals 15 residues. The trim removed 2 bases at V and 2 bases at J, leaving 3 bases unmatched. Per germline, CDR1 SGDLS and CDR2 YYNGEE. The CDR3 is CASSVRDYNTGELFF. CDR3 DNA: TGTGCCAGCAGCGTCCGGGACTACAACACCGGGGAGCTGTTTTTT.

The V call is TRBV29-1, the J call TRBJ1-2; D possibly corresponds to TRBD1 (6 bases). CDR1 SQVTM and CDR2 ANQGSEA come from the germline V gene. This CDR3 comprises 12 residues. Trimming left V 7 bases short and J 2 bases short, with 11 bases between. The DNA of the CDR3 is TGCAGCGCCCTGACAGGCAACTATGGCTACACCTTC. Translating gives CSALTGNYGYTF.

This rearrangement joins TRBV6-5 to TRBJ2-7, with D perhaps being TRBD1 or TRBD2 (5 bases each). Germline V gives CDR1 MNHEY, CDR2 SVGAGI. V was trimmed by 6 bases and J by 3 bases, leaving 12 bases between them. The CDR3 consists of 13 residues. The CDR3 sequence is CASRDGADYEQYF. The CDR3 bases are TGTGCCAGCAGAGACGGGGCCGACTACGAGCAGTACTTC.

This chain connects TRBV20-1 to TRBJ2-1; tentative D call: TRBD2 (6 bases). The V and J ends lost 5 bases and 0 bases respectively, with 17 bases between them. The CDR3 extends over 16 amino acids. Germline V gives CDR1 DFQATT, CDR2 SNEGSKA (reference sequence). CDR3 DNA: TGCAGTGCTGTGGGGACTGCTGACACCTCCTACAATGAGCAGTTCTTC. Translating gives CSAVGTADTSYNEQFF.

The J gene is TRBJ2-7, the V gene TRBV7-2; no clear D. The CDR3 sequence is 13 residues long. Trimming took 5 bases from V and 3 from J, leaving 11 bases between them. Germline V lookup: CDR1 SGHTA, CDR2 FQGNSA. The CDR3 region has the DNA TGTGCCAGCAGCGTGACGTCAGACTACGAGCAGTACTTC. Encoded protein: CASSVTSDYEQYF.

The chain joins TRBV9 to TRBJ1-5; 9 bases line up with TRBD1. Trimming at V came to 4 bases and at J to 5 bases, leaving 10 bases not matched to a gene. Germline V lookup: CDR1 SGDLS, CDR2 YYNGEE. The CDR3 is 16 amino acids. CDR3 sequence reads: CASSTGTGTQHQPQHF. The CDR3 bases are TGTGCCAGCAGCACCGGGACAGGGACTCAACATCAGCCCCAGCATTTT.

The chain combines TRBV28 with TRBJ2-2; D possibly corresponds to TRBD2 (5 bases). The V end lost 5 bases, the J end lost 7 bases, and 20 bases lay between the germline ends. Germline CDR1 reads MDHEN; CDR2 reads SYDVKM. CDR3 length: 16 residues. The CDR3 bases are TGTGCCAGCAGTATCCCGAGGGCCGCTGATAGCGGGGAGCTGTTTTTT. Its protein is CASSIPRAADSGELFF.

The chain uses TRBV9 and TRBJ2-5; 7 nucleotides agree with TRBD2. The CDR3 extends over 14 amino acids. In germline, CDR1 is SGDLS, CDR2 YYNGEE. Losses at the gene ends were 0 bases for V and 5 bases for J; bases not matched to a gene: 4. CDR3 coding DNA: TGTGCCAGCAGCGTAGCTGGGGGGGAGGAGACCCAGTACTTC. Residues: CASSVAGGEETQYF.

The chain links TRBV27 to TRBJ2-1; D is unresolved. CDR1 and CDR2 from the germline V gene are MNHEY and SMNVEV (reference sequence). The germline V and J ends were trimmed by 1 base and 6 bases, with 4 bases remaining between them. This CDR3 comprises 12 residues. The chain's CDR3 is CASSLFGNEQFF. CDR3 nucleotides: TGTGCCAGCAGTTTATTCGGCAATGAGCAGTTCTTC.

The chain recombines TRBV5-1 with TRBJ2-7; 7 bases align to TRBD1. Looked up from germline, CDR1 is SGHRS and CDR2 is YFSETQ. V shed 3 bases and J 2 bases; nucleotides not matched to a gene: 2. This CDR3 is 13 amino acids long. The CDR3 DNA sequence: TGCGCCAGCAGCTGGACAGGTCCCTACGAGCAGTACTTC. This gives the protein CASSWTGPYEQYF.

CDR3 nucleotides: TGCAGTGCTAGACACGAGGGATCCTACAATGAGCAGTTCTTC. This sequence encodes CSARHEGSYNEQFF. The J gene is TRBJ2-1, the V gene TRBV20-1; possibly TRBD2 for D (5 bases). Trimming took 2 bases from V and 1 from J, leaving 9 bases between them. CDR3 length: 14 residues. From germline, CDR1 is DFQATT and CDR2 SNEGSKA (reference sequence).

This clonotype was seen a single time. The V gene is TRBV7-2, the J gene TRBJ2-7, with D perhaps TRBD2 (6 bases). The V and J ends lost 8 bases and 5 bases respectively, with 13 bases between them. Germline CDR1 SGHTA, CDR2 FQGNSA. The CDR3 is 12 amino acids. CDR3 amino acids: CASGGLLHEQYF. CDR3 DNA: TGTGCCAGCGGAGGACTACTCCACGAGCAGTACTTC.

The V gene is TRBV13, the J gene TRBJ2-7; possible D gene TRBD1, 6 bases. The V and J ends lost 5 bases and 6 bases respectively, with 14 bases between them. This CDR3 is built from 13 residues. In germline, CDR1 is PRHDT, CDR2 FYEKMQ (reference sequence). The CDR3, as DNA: TGTGCCAGCAGCCCTCAGGGGAGAGGCGAGCAGTACTTC. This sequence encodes CASSPQGRGEQYF.

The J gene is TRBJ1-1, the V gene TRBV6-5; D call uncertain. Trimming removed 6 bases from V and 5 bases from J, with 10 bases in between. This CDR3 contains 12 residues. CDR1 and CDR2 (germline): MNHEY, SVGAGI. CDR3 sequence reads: CASSNLGTEAFF. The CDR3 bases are TGTGCCAGCAGCAACTTGGGTACTGAAGCTTTCTTT.

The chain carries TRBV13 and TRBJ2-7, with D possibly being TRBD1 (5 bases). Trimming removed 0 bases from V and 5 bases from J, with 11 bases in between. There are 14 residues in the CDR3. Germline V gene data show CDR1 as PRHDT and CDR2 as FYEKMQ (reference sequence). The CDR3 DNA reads TGTGCCAGCAGCTTAGGTGCAGGGAACAACGAGCAGTACTTC. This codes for CASSLGAGNNEQYF.